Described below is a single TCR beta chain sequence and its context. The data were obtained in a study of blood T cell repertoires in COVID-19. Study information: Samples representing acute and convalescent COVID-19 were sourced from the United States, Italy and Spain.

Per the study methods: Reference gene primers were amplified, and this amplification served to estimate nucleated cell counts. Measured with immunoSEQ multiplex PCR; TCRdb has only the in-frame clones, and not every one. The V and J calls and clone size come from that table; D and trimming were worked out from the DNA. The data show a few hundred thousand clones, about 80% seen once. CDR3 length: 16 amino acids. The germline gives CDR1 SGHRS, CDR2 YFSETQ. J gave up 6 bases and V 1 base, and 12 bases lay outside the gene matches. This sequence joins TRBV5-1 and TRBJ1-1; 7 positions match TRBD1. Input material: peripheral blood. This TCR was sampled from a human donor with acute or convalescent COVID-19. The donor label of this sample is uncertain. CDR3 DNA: TGCGCCAGCAGCTTGCTAGGGGGCGTCGTCCCCGCTGAAGCTTTCTTT. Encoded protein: CASSLLGGVVPAEAFF.